The clone carrying this T cell receptor (beta chain) has ten or more counts. Scientists amplified the TCR beta CDR3 regions from RNA transcripts. The library came from an HTBI-primed first-round RT-PCR and a second-round multiplex PCR. A single record per CDR3 protein comes from TCRdb applying MiXCR to the multiplex PCR reads. The repertoire holds roughly 400,000 distinct CDR3 sequences, 15% seen once, with around 7% in the top ten. The sample belongs to a study of Graves' ophthalmopathy and Graves' hyperthyroidism. Orbital computed tomography and thyroid ultrasound, along with TRAb, serum thyroxine and clinical symptoms, underpinned diagnosis. The V gene's germline CDR1 is LGHNT and CDR2 FRNRAP. V shed 1 base and J shed 9 bases, with 9 bases lying between them. The CDR3 runs to 12 residues.

The rearrangement joins TRBV12-5 to TRBJ1-1; unclear D gene. This clonotype was obtained from a woman aged 18-35 years with stable Graves' hyperthyroidism. The material sequenced was peripheral blood. CDR3 region: CASGLAQLKAFF. CDR3 nucleotides: TGTGCTAGTGGTTTGGCCCAGTTGAAAGCTTTCTTT.